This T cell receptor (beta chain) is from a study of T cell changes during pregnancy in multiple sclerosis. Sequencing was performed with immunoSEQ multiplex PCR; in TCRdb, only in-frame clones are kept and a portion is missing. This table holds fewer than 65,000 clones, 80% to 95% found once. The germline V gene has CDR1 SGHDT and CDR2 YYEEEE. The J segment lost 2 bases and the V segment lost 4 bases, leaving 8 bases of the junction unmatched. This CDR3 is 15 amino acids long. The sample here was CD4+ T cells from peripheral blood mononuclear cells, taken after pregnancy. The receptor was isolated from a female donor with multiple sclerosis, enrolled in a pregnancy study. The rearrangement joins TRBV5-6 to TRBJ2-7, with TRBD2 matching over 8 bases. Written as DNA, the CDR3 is TGTGCCAGCAGCGACGGACTAGCCCCACCCTACGAGCAGTACTTC. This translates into CASSDGLAPPYEQYF.